These T cell receptor beta chains were read from a single sample in a study of metastatic and nonmetastatic thyroid tumors. With MiXCR, TCRdb called clones anew from the PCR reads. The sample has about 5,500 clones; roughly 35% are singletons. Sequencing was carried out using tumor tissue. The receptor source for this set is a male donor with papillary thyroid cancer or a benign thyroid nodule (not recorded which). Some clones in this sample may be carry-over from other donors' samples. Both conserved end residues are part of each CDR3. The D gene is left open where the match is weak. Size is omitted from some rows. Given values are once, few, many or a class for expanded clones.

TRBV4-2	TRBJ2-2	TRBD2	many	CASSQAGRHTGELFF	TGTGCCAGCAGCCAAGCCGGGAGGCACACCGGGGAGCTGTTTTTT
TRBV6-1	TRBJ2-2	.	.	CASSEQHTGELFF	TGTGCCAGCAGTGAACAGCATACCGGGGAGCTGTTTTTT
TRBV30	TRBJ1-2	.	.	CAWSQRDPRNYGYTF	TGTGCCTGGAGCCAAAGGGACCCCCGTAACTATGGCTACACCTTC
TRBV11-2	TRBJ2-7	.	few	CASSQGSYEQYF	TGTGCCAGCAGCCAGGGCAGCTACGAGCAGTACTTC
TRBV5-1	TRBJ2-7	.	.	CASSNTGSHEQYF	TGCGCCAGCAGCAATACAGGATCCCACGAGCAGTACTTC
TRBV20-1	TRBJ2-7	.	.	CSARGTGINYEQYF	TGCAGTGCTAGAGGCACAGGAATTAACTACGAGCAGTACTTC
TRBV18	TRBJ1-1	TRBD1	medium-sized	CASSPRQGAANTEAFF	TGTGCCAGCTCACCTAGACAGGGGGCGGCCAACACTGAAGCTTTCTTT
TRBV19	TRBJ2-7	.	.	CASRLAGTAGYEQYF	TGTGCCAGTAGACTCGCGGGGACAGCCGGTTACGAGCAGTACTTC
TRBV18	TRBJ1-6	.	.	CASSPKMVVGNSPLHF	TGTGCCAGCTCACCAAAGATGGTGGTAGGAAATTCACCCCTCCACTTT
TRBV27	TRBJ1-2	.	.	CASSPTPRQFYGYTF	TGTGCCAGCAGTCCAACCCCCAGGCAATTCTATGGCTACACCTTC
TRBV20-1	TRBJ1-2	.	once	CSARGGLEVLGYTF	TGCAGTGCTAGAGGTGGTCTAGAGGTTTTAGGCTACACCTTC
TRBV10-1	TRBJ2-1	.	.	CASSESGDFNEQFF	TGCGCCAGCAGTGAGTCGGGGGACTTCAATGAGCAGTTCTTC
TRBV10-2	TRBJ2-6	.	few	CASSDRQVVANVLTF	TGCGCCAGCAGTGATAGACAGGTCGTGGCCAACGTCCTGACTTTC
TRBV4-1	TRBJ1-6	.	.	CASSQVDDNSPLHF	TGCGCCAGCAGCCAAGTGGATGATAATTCACCCCTCCACTTT
TRBV12-5	TRBJ2-7	TRBD2	.	CASGLPSGSSYEQYF	TGTGCTAGTGGTTTGCCTAGCGGGAGCTCCTACGAGCAGTACTTC
TRBV24-1	TRBJ2-7	TRBD2	few	CATSEGTSGRVFEQYF	TGTGCCACCAGTGAAGGGACTAGCGGGAGGGTGTTCGAGCAGTACTTC
TRBV20-1	TRBJ2-7	TRBD1	.	CSARDGQGSSYEQYF	TGCAGTGCTAGAGATGGACAGGGGAGCTCCTACGAGCAGTACTTC
TRBV6-1	TRBJ1-5	TRBD1	few	CASGTGSPLFNQPQHF	TGTGCCAGCGGGACAGGGTCCCCTCTTTTCAATCAGCCCCAGCATTTT
TRBV11-2	TRBJ2-1	.	few	CASSLESWGEQFF	TGTGCCAGCAGCCTCGAGTCCTGGGGTGAGCAGTTCTTC
TRBV11-2	TRBJ2-2	.	once	CASSPARNTGELFF	TGTGCCAGCAGCCCTGCACGTAACACCGGGGAGCTGTTTTTT
TRBV30	TRBJ1-2	.	.	CAWIGNNGYTF	TGTGCCTGGATCGGCAACAATGGCTACACCTTC
TRBV3-1	TRBJ2-5	TRBD2	.	CASSPIAGGETQYF	TGTGCCAGCAGCCCTATAGCGGGAGGGGAGACCCAGTACTTC
TRBV20-1	TRBJ2-7	.	.	CSARASRGSGYEQYF	TGCAGTGCTAGGGCGTCACGTGGCTCAGGCTACGAGCAGTACTTC
TRBV5-1	TRBJ2-5	.	.	CASSPAVPWETQYF	TGCGCCAGCAGCCCCGCCGTGCCGTGGGAGACCCAGTACTTC
TRBV6-5	TRBJ2-7	TRBD1	.	CASSYGQGLGYEQYF	TGTGCCAGCAGTTACGGACAGGGACTGGGCTACGAGCAGTACTTC
TRBV20-1	TRBJ2-6	TRBD2	.	CSARTSGGSGANVLTF	TGCAGTGCGAGGACTAGCGGGGGCTCTGGGGCCAACGTCCTGACTTTC
TRBV28	TRBJ2-1	TRBD2	few	CASTPTSGRNEQFF	TGTGCCAGCACTCCGACTAGCGGGAGAAATGAGCAGTTCTTC
TRBV4-1	TRBJ2-1	TRBD2	once	CASSQVAGGSYNEQFF	TGCGCCAGCAGCCAAGTTGCGGGAGGCTCCTACAATGAGCAGTTCTTC
TRBV19	TRBJ2-2	.	few	CASNVGGVGELFF	TGTGCCAGTAATGTGGGGGGAGTCGGGGAGCTGTTTTTT